The clone carrying this T cell receptor beta chain was seen more than once but under ten times. Its specificity is unknown. TCRdb analysed the reads with MiXCR anew, one entry per CDR3 protein. This repertoire shows 700,000 to 950,000 distinct CDR3 sequences, about 30% found once; its top ten account for around an eighth. The data derive from a study of T cell repertoires in cytomegalovirus infection. V was cut by 6 bases and J by 2 bases, with 15 bases left in between. The CDR3 length is 15 residues. Germline V gene lookup returns CDR1 SNHLY and CDR2 FYNNEI. Study-wide points: Cumulated frequencies of public TCR beta families served to identify carriers of CMV plus the relevant HLA.

This specimen consisted of cultured CD8+ T cells from PBMCs, obtained from culture after CMV antigen stimulation. The chain is built from TRBV2 and TRBJ2-3; D perhaps matches TRBD1 (6 bases). The clonotype was recovered from a human donor in good health (CMV status not recorded). Some clones in this sample may be carry-over from other donors' samples. The CDR3 here is CASRRGGMVTDTQYF. Here the CDR3 DNA reads TGTGCCAGCAGGCGTGGGGGCATGGTCACAGATACGCAGTATTTT. The whole variable domain, filled in from reference TRBV2 and TRBJ2-3, reads EPEVTQTPSHQVTQMGQEVILRCVPISNHLYFYWYRQILGQKVEFLVSFYNNEISEKSEIFDDQFSVERPDGSNFTLKIRSTKLEDSAMYFCASRRGGMVTDTQYFGPGTRLTVL.